This TCR beta chain is drawn from a study of tissue T cells after allogeneic stem cell transplantation. Study overall: Viable blood and marrow gave sorted CD3+ T cells if numbers allowed.

The CDR3 covers 13 residues. CDR1 LNHDA and CDR2 SQIVND come from the germline V gene (reference sequence). Between the trimmed V and J ends, which lost 10 bases and 3 bases, there was a span of 15 bases. Generated by immunoSEQ multiplex PCR, the TCRdb table keeps only in-frame clones and is missing some. This sample has 25,000 to 30,000 clones, with 85% found just once. The specimen was blood, collected before transplantation. The J gene is TRBJ1-1, the V gene TRBV19, with D perhaps TRBD1 (6 bases). The source is a woman aged 18 to 49 who later had graft-versus-host disease after an allogeneic stem cell transplant. CDR3: CATSLDSYTEAFF. CDR3 DNA sequence: TGTGCCACTTCCCTGGACAGTTACACTGAAGCTTTCTTT. The full variable domain, rest sourced from reference TRBV19 and TRBJ1-1, is DGGITQSPKYLFRKEGQNVTLSCEQNLNHDAMYWYRQDPGQGLRLIYYSQIVNDFQKGDIAEGYSVSREKKESFPLTVTSAQKNPTAFYLCATSLDSYTEAFFGQGTRLTVV.